This section outlines one TCR beta chain sequence together with its context. Participants came from about 23 US areas, aged roughly 18 to 89 years. Participants reported their clinical history, and cohort assignment relied on those reports. The source of the sample is a study of blood T cell repertoires in COVID-19. For the study at large: The cDNA or gDNA used as material had been derived from T cells, B-cell-depleted T cells, or PBMCs.

V dropped 1 base and J dropped 5 bases, with 8 bases sitting between them. Germline CDR1 reads SEHNR; CDR2 reads FQNEAQ (reference sequence). The CDR3 runs 13 residues. Method: immunoSEQ multiplex PCR; TCRdb's copy keeps in-frame clones and lacks some. The data contain over 200,000 clones, more than 75% of them seen just once; the ten biggest clones take up 15% to 18%. The source of this sequence is a man aged 18 to 35 who had recovered from COVID-19. Material for sequencing was PBMCs or T cells enriched from blood (not recorded which). The chain recombines TRBV7-9 with TRBJ1-2; D gene ambiguous. The CDR3 is CASSLGLEYGYTF. The CDR3 DNA follows: TGTGCCAGCAGCTTAGGTTTGGAGTATGGCTACACCTTC.